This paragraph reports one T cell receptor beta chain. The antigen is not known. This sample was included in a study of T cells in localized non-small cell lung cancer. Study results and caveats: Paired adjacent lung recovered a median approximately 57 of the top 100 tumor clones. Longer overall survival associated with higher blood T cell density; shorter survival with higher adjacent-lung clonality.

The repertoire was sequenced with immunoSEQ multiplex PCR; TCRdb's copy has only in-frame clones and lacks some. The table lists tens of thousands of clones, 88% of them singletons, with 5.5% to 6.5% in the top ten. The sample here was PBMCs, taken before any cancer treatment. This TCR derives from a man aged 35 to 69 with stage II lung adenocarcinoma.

The CDR3 sequence is CASSSGLAGAKNIQYF. The CDR3 DNA reads as TGTGCCAGCAGCTCGGGACTAGCGGGAGCCAAAAACATTCAGTACTTC. The rearrangement joins TRBV7-3 to TRBJ2-4; 12 bases are shared with TRBD2. The germline CDR1 and CDR2 sequences are SGHTA and FQGTGA. Germline trimming cut 4 bases from V and 0 bases from J; bases unmatched to any gene: 1. This CDR3 region has 16 residues.